The TCR beta chain under discussion was sequenced for a study of graft-versus-host responses after intestinal transplantation. Study background: Tacrolimus plus steroids were given to all recipients for about three years, preceded by anti-thymocyte globulin induction. General study points: Allografts of one patient group, those with graft-donor T cell macrochimerism, had high graft-versus-host to host-versus-graft clonal ratios.

As for this clone: Antigen specificity is unknown.

J lost 9 bases, V lost 5 bases, and 9 bases had no gene match. Germline V gene sequence: CDR1 SEHNR, CDR2 FQNEAQ (reference sequence). The CDR3 runs 15 residues. Sequencing used immunoSEQ multiplex PCR; TCRdb keeps in-frame clones, though not all of them. This table has tens of thousands of clones, around 90% appearing once. This clonotype was sampled from a human donor who received an intestinal transplant. The source material was unstimulated CD8+ T cells sorted from spleen or lymph node cells, sampled before intestinal transplant. The chain employs TRBV7-9 and TRBJ2-1; 11 nucleotides match TRBD2. CDR3 sequence: CASSLLAGETGEQFF. The CDR3 DNA reads TGTGCCAGCAGCCTACTAGCGGGGGAGACGGGTGAGCAGTTCTTC.